The clone carrying this T cell receptor beta chain was picked up a small number of times. Source study methods: By means of reference gene primer amplification, nucleated cell counts were estimated. Only in-frame clones appear in the TCRdb table, and some are missing; sequencing was by immunoSEQ multiplex PCR. From that table come the V and J calls and clone size; the DNA was used to work out D and trimming. The sample shows under 300,000 clones, 81% of them seen only once. This sample stems from a study of blood T cell repertoires in COVID-19. Study in general: Samples came from the United States, Italy and Spain, spanning acute and convalescent COVID-19. Sample material is recorded as cDNA or gDNA derived from T cells, B-cell-depleted T cells, or PBMCs.

The CDR3 extends over 13 amino acids. Trimming shortened V by 5 bases and J by 4 bases, and 9 bases separated the two germline ends. In germline, CDR1 is SGHAT, CDR2 FQNNGV. J is TRBJ1-3 and V is TRBV11-2; D is ambiguous. Sequenced sample: peripheral blood. The sequence derives from a woman aged 55-75 years with active or convalescent COVID-19. CDR3 DNA sequence: TGTGCCAGCAGCCCTGAGGCGGGAAACACCATATATTTT. This sequence encodes CASSPEAGNTIYF.